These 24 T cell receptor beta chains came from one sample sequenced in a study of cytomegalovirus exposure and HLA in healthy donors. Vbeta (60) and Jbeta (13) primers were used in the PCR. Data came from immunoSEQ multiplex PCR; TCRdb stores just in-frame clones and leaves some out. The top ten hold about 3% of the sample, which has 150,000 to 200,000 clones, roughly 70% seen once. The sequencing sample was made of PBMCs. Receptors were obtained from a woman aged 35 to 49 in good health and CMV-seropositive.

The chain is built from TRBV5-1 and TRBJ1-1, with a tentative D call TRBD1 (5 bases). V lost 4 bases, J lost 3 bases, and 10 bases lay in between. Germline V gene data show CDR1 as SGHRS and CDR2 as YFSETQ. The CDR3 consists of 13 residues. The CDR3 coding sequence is TGCGCCAGCAGCATCTCCAGGGACACTGAAGCTTTCTTT. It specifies CASSISRDTEAFF. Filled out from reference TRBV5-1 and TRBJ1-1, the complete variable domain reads KAGVTQTPRYLIKTRGQQVTLSCSPISGHRSVSWYQQTPGQGLQFLFEYFSETQRNKGNFPGRFSGRQFSNSRSEMNVSTLELGDSALYLCASSISRDTEAFFGQGTRLTVV.

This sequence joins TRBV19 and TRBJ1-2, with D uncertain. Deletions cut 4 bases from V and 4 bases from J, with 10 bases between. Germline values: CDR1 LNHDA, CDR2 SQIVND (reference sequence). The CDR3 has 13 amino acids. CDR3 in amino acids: CASSNEAAYGYTF. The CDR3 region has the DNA TGTGCCAGTAGTAATGAGGCGGCCTATGGCTACACCTTC.

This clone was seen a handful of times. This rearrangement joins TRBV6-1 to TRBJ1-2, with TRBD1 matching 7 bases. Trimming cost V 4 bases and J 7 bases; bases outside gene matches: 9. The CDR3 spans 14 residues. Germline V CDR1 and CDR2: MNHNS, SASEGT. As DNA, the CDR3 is TGTGCCAGCAGTGCCTCCGGGACAGCAAGTGGCTACACCTTC. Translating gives CASSASGTASGYTF.

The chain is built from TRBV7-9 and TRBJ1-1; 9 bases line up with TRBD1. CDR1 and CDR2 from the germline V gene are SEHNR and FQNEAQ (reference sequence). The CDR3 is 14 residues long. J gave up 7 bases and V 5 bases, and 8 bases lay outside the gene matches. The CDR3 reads CASSLRTGANEAFF. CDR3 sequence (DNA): TGTGCCAGCAGCCTCCGGACAGGGGCAAATGAAGCTTTCTTT.

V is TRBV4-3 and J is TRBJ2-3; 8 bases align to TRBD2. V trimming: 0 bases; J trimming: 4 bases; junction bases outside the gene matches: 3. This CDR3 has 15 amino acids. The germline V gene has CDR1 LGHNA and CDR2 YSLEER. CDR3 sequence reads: CASSQDNGRADTQYF. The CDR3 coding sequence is TGCGCCAGCAGCCAAGATAACGGGAGGGCAGATACGCAGTATTTT.

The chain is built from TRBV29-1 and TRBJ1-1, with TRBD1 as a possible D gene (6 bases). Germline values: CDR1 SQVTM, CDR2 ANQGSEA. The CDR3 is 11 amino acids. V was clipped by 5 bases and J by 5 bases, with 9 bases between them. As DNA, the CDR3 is TGCAGCGTTATAAGGGGGACTGAAGCTTTCTTT. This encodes CSVIRGTEAFF. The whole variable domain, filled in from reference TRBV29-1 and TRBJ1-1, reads SAVISQKPSRDICQRGTSLTIQCQVDSQVTMMFWYRQQPGQSLTLIATANQGSEATYESGFVIDKFPISRPNLTFSTLTVSNMSPEDSSIYLCSVIRGTEAFFGQGTRLTVV.

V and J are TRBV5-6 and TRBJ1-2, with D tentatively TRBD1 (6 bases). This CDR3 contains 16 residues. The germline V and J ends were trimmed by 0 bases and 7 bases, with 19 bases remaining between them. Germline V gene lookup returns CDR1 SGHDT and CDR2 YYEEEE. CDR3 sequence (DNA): TGTGCCAGCAGCTTGGTGTCCGCAGGGGCGTTTGGTGGCTACACCTTC. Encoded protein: CASSLVSAGAFGGYTF.

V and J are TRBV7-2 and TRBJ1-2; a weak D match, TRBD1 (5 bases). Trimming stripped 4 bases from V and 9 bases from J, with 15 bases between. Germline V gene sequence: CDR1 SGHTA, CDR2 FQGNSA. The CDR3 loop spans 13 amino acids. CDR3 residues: CASSSKVGGRYTF. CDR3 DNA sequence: TGTGCCAGCAGCTCAAAGGTCGGGGGTCGCTACACCTTC.

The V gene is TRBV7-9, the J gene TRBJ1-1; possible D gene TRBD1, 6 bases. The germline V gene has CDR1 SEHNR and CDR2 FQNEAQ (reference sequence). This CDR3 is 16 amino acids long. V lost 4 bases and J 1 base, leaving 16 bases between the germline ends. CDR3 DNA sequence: TGTGCCAGCAGCTCCTGGGGGCGCTTGGGGAACACTGAAGCTTTCTTT. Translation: CASSSWGRLGNTEAFF.

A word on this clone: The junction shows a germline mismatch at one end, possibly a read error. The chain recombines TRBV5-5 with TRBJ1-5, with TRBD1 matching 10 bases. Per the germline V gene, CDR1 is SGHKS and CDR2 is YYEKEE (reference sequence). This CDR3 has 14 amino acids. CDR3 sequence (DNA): TGTGCCAGCAGCTTAGGACAGGGGGATCAGCCCCAGAATTTT. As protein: CASSLGQGDQPQNF.

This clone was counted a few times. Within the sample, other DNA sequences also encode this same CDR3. The chain's CDR3 is CASSFGGNYGYTF. For the CDR3, the DNA is TGTGCCAGCAGTTTTGGGGGGAACTATGGCTACACCTTC. The chain carries TRBV27 and TRBJ1-2; possibly TRBD1 for D (5 bases). The germline CDR1 and CDR2 sequences are MNHEY and SMNVEV (reference sequence). V gave up 3 bases and J gave up 2 bases, with 7 bases separating them. The CDR3 has 13 amino acids.

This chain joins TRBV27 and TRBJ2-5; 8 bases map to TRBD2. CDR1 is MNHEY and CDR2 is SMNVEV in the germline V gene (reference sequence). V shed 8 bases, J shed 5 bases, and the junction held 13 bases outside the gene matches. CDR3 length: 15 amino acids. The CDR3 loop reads CASASTSESWETQYF. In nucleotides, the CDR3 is TGTGCCAGCGCCTCGACTAGCGAGAGTTGGGAGACCCAGTACTTC.

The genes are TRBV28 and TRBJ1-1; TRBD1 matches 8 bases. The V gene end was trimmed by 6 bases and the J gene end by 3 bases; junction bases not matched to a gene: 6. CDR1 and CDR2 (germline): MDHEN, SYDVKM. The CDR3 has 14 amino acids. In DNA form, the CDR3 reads TGTGCCAGCAGGCAGGGGGCAGTGGACACTGAAGCTTTCTTT. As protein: CASRQGAVDTEAFF. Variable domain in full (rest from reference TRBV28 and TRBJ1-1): DVKVTQSSRYLVKRTGEKVFLECVQDMDHENMFWYRQDPGLGLRLIYFSYDVKMKEKGDIPEGYSVSREKKERFSLILESASTNQTSMYLCASRQGAVDTEAFFGQGTRLTVV.

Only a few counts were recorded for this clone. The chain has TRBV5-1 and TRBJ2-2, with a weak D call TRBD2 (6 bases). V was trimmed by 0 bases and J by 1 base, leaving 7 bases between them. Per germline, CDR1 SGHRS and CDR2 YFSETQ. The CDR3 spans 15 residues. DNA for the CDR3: TGCGCCAGCAGCTTGGGTAGCGGGAACACCGGGGAGCTGTTTTTT. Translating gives CASSLGSGNTGELFF.

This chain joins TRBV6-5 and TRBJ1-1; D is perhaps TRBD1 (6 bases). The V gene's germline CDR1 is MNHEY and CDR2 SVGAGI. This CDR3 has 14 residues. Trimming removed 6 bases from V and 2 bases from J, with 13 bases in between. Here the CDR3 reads CASRLIQGNTEAFF. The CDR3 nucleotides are TGTGCCAGCAGACTAATACAGGGAAACACTGAAGCTTTCTTT.

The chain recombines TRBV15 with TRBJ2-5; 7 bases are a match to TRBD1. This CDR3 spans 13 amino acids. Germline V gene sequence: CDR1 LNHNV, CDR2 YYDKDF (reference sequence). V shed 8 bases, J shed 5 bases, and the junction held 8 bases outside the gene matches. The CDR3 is CATGDRARETQYF. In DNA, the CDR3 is TGTGCCACCGGAGACAGGGCCAGGGAGACCCAGTACTTC.

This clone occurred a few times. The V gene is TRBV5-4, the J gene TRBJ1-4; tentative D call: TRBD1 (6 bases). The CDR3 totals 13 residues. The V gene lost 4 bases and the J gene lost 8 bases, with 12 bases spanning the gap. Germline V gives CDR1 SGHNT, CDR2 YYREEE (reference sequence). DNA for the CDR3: TGTGCCAGCAGCCGTACAGGGAAAGAAAAACTGTTTTTT. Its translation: CASSRTGKEKLFF.

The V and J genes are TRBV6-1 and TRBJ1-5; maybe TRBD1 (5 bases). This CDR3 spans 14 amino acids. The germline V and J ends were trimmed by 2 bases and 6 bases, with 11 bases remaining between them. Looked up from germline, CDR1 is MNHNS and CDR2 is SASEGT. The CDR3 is CASSEQAGPQPQHF. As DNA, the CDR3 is TGTGCCAGCAGTGAACAGGCAGGGCCTCAGCCCCAGCATTTT.

The CDR3 nucleotides read TGTGCCAGCAGCTCCCAACCCGGGGGGAGTTCTAGGGCTGAAGCTTTCTTT. This sequence encodes CASSSQPGGSSRAEAFF. The chain uses TRBV7-3 and TRBJ1-1, with a possible D match to TRBD1 (5 bases). Germline-derived CDR1 and CDR2 are SGHTA and FQGTGA. The CDR3 consists of 17 residues. V gave up 4 bases and J gave up 6 bases, with 24 bases separating them.

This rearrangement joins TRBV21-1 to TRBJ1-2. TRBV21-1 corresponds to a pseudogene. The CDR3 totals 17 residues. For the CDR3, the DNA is TGTGCCAGCAGCAAAGGAAATAAAGACGGAGGGGACTATGGCTACACCTTC. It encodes CASSKGNKDGGDYGYTF.

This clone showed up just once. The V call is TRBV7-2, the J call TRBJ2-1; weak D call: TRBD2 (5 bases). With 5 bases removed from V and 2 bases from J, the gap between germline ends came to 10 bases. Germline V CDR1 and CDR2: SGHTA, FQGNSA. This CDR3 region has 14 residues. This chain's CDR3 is CASSLLGPYNEQFF. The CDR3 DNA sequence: TGTGCCAGCAGCCTACTAGGGCCCTACAATGAGCAGTTCTTC.

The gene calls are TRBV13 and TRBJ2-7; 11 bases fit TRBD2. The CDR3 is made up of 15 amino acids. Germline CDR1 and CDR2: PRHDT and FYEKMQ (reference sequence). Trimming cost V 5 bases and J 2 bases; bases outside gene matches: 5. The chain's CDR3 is CASSTRLAGTYEQYF. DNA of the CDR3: TGTGCCAGCAGCACCCGACTAGCGGGGACCTACGAGCAGTACTTC.

Here the CDR3 DNA reads TGTGCCAGCACGCCAGGGGGAGTTATTAGCAATCAGCCCCAGCATTTT. This sequence encodes CASTPGGVISNQPQHF. The chain is built from TRBV28 and TRBJ1-5; 7 bases line up with TRBD1. CDR3 length: 16 amino acids. The junction had 9 bases not matched to a gene; V was cut back by 7 bases and J by 0 bases. Germline V gene sequence: CDR1 MDHEN, CDR2 SYDVKM.

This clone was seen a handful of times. This chain's CDR3 is CASSQAPGYGYTF. The CDR3 DNA sequence: TGTGCCAGCAGCCAGGCCCCCGGTTATGGCTACACCTTC. The V and J genes are TRBV6-5 and TRBJ1-2; D not certain. From germline, CDR1 is MNHEY and CDR2 SVGAGI. The CDR3 covers 13 residues. Trimming took 6 bases from V and 5 from J, leaving 13 bases between them.